The clone carrying this T cell receptor beta chain was counted at least ten times. The sample belongs to a study of blood T cells in healthy people across ages. Combining a sample-barcoded 5' primer with a J-beta primer mix, a second PCR ran for about 7 to 12 cycles. MiXCR, applied by TCRdb to the 5' RACE reads, yields one record per CDR3 protein. The table lists 250,000 to 300,000 distinct CDR3 sequences, roughly 27% of them singletons, with about 30% in the top ten. The sequence was collected from a woman aged 70-85 years in good health. Sequenced: blood.

The CDR3, as DNA: TGTGCCAGCAGCCCGGACAGTTTGGGAACCGGGGAGCTGTTTTTT. This translates into CASSPDSLGTGELFF. V and J are TRBV7-2 and TRBJ2-2, with D tentatively TRBD1 (6 bases). Germline CDR1 and CDR2: SGHTA and FQGNSA. V was pared by 5 bases and J by 5 bases, with 15 bases between. The CDR3 extends over 15 amino acids.